Listed below are T cell receptor beta chains from one sample, sequenced in a study of PD-1 blockade in classical Hodgkin lymphoma. Measured with immunoSEQ multiplex PCR; TCRdb has only the in-frame clones, and not every one. Of approximately 18,000 clones in the sample, over 70% were seen once. The sequencing here drew on CD4+ T cells from blood, taken before the fourth cycle of nivolumab. All receptors come from a human donor with classical Hodgkin lymphoma. The CDR3 runs from the conserved cysteine through the conserved F or W. A D gene is named only where the DNA matches it firmly. The size field is filled for only some rows; it gives once, few, many or a size class.

TRBD1,TRBV5-1,-,TRBJ2-5,CASSPGQLSYF,TGCGCCAGCAGCCCGGGACAGCTTTCGTACTTC
-,TRBV5-8,-,TRBJ2-7,CASSRRGYEQYF,TGTGCCAGCAGCCGACGGGGCTACGAGCAGTACTTC
-,TRBV30,-,TRBJ1-6,CAWRRMGSDNSPLHF,TGTGCCTGGAGAAGGATGGGATCAGATAATTCACCCCTCCACTTT
-,TRBV7-8,once,TRBJ2-7,CASSLGPAGLLEQYF,TGTGCCAGCAGCTTAGGGCCAGCGGGCCTACTCGAGCAGTACTTC
-,TRBV28,-,TRBJ2-2,CASRSTGDGNTGELFF,TGTGCCAGCAGGTCGACGGGAGACGGCAACACCGGGGAGCTGTTTTTT
-,TRBV5-4,once,TRBJ2-6,CASSLAAGANVLTF,TGTGCCAGCAGCCTGGCGGCGGGGGCCAACGTCCTGACTTTC
-,TRBV15,-,TRBJ1-4,CATSWRAPGWKLFF,TGTGCCACCAGCTGGCGGGCCCCAGGGTGGAAACTGTTTTTT
-,TRBV7-7,-,TRBJ2-1,CASSPGAAGPLSNEQFF,TGTGCCAGCAGCCCGGGAGCGGCCGGCCCCCTCTCCAATGAGCAGTTCTTC
TRBD2,TRBV5-1,-,TRBJ2-5,CASSLMGSSGTQETQYF,TGCGCCAGCAGCTTGATGGGTTCTAGCGGGACCCAAGAGACCCAGTACTTC
TRBD2,TRBV5-1,once,TRBJ2-2,CASSMGLAGGPGTGELFF,TGCGCCAGCAGCATGGGACTAGCGGGAGGGCCGGGCACCGGGGAGCTGTTTTTT
-,TRBV28,-,TRBJ2-3,CASSLGAGVDTQYF,TGTGCCAGCAGTTTAGGGGCAGGGGTTGATACGCAGTATTTT
-,TRBV18,-,TRBJ2-5,CASSETKETQYF,TGTGCCAGCTCAGAGACAAAAGAGACCCAGTACTTC
TRBD2,TRBV30,-,TRBJ2-1,CAWSHRTSGRGNEQFF,TGTGCCTGGAGCCATCGGACTAGCGGGAGGGGAAATGAGCAGTTCTTC
TRBD1,TRBV5-8,-,TRBJ2-3,CASSHNRGLTDTQYF,TGTGCCAGCAGCCATAACAGGGGGCTCACAGATACGCAGTATTTT
TRBD2,TRBV10-3,-,TRBJ2-1,CAISESRTSGRSAYNEQFF,TGTGCCATCAGTGAGTCGAGGACTAGCGGGAGGTCCGCCTACAATGAGCAGTTCTTC
-,TRBV6-1,few,TRBJ2-7,CASRARDTTSYEQYF,TGTGCCAGCAGAGCCCGGGACACCACCTCCTACGAGCAGTACTTC
-,TRBV6-1,-,TRBJ2-7,CASSEGRGLYEQYF,TGTGCCAGCAGTGAAGGGCGGGGGCTCTACGAGCAGTACTTC
-,TRBV6-5,-,TRBJ1-1,CASSPAGWSTEAFF,TGTGCCAGCAGTCCGGCAGGGTGGAGCACTGAAGCTTTCTTT
-,TRBV28,-,TRBJ1-1,CASRVDYMNTEAFF,TGTGCCAGCAGAGTAGACTACATGAACACTGAAGCTTTCTTT
TRBD2,TRBV5-1,-,TRBJ2-1,CASSVLTSGNLNEQFF,TGCGCCAGCAGCGTCCTGACTAGCGGAAACCTCAATGAGCAGTTCTTC
-,TRBV2,-,TRBJ1-5,CASSPGQHQPQHF,TGTGCCAGCAGTCCGGGACAACATCAGCCCCAGCATTTT
TRBD1,TRBV29-1,-,TRBJ1-5,CSVVVAGTGYNQPQHF,TGCAGCGTTGTAGTTGCCGGGACAGGGTACAATCAGCCCCAGCATTTT
-,TRBV5-1,-,TRBJ2-4,CASSLGAGNIQYF,TGCGCCAGCAGCTTGGGTGCGGGAAACATTCAGTACTTC
-,TRBV10-1,few,TRBJ1-1,CASSTMGNTEAFF,TGCGCCAGCAGTACAATGGGGAACACTGAAGCTTTCTTT
TRBD1,TRBV5-1,-,TRBJ1-5,CASSEGQGAGQPQHF,TGCGCCAGCAGCGAGGGACAGGGGGCGGGTCAGCCCCAGCATTTT
-,TRBV30,few,TRBJ2-5,CAWAGVRETQYF,TGTGCCTGGGCAGGGGTCCGTGAGACCCAGTACTTC